This TCR beta chain comes out of a study of T cells in Graves' hyperthyroidism and ophthalmopathy. Germline V lookup: CDR1 MDHEN, CDR2 SYDVKM. Trimming cost V 2 bases and J 11 bases, with 19 bases left between them. This CDR3 comprises 15 residues. Study observations and caveats: The model foresaw ophthalmopathy a median approximately 6.3 months prior to onset.

Notes on this clonotype: Its antigen is not identified.

Authors of the study amplified TCR beta CDR3 regions from RNA transcripts. With the HTBI primer set, the TCR CDR3 went through a first round of RT-PCR. One entry per CDR3 protein results from TCRdb running MiXCR on the multiplex PCR reads. The data hold about 690,000 distinct CDR3 sequences, with roughly 17% observed a single time. The study defined stable Graves' hyperthyroidism as no ophthalmopathy progression within 18 months. The source material was blood. The receptor comes from a man aged 45-65 years with Graves' hyperthyroidism. V is TRBV28 and J is TRBJ1-5; no clear D. The CDR3 DNA sequence: TGTGCCAGCAGTTTACCCGTCGGACCTTTAGGAGCCCAGCATTTT. Amino acids: CASSLPVGPLGAQHF. Together with reference TRBV28 and TRBJ1-5, the CDR3 gives the full variable domain: DVKVTQSSRYLVKRTGEKVFLECVQDMDHENMFWYRQDPGLGLRLIYFSYDVKMKEKGDIPEGYSVSREKKERFSLILESASTNQTSMYLCASSLPVGPLGAQHFGDGTRLSIL.